The present TCR beta chain was sequenced within a study of shared clonotypes between healthy human individuals. Recent vaccinations or acute infections were absent in the healthy HIV-negative adult donors. Among the donors, all were Caucasian adults who lived in Nashville, Tennessee. Germline loops: CDR1 SGHAT, CDR2 FQNNGV. This CDR3 comprises 15 residues. V lost 6 bases to trimming and J lost 9 bases; unmatched junction nucleotides: 8. Findings and caveats of the study: An expected dependence of interdonor clonotype sharing on sequencing depth was noted.

TCRdb keeps only in-frame clones here, not all; method: immunoSEQ multiplex PCR. The sample has about 500,000 clones; approximately 77% are singletons. As for this clone: Its matching antigen is unknown.

Material for sequencing was PBMCs. V usage is TRBV11-2 and J usage is TRBJ2-1, with 13 bases lining up with TRBD2. The sequence was collected from a woman aged 40 to 50 in good health. Some clones in this sample may be carry-over from other donors' samples. CDR3 coding DNA: TGTGCCAGCAGTTTCGGACTAGCGGGAGAGACTGAGCAGTTCTTC. Protein sequence: CASSFGLAGETEQFF.